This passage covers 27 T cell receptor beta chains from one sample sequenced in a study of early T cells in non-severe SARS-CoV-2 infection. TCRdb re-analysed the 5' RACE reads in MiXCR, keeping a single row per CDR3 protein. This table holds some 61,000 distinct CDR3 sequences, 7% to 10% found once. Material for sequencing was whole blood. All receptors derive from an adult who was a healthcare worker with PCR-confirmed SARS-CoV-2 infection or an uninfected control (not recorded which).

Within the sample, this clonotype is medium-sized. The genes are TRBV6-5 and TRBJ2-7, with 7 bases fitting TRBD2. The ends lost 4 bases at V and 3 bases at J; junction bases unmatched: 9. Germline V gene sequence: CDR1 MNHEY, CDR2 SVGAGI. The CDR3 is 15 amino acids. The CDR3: CASSSGGEGGYEQYF. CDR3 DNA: TGTGCCAGCAGTTCAGGAGGGGAGGGTGGCTACGAGCAGTACTTC.

CDR3 sequence (DNA): TGTGCCAGCAGTGAGCGGGGGGGCCCCGACGAGCAGTACTTC. It translates to CASSERGGPDEQYF. V is TRBV27 and J is TRBJ2-7; 10 bases fit TRBD2. With 5 bases clipped from V and 5 bases from J, the junction kept 6 bases outside the gene matches. The V gene's germline CDR1 is MNHEY and CDR2 SMNVEV (reference sequence). The CDR3 totals 14 residues.

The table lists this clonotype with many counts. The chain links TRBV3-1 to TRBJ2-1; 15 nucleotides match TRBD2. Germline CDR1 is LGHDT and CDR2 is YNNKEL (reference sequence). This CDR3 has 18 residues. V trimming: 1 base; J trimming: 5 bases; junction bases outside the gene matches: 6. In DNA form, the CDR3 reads TGTGCCAGCAGCCAAGGGACTAGCGGGGGGGTAATGCACAATGAGCAGTTCTTC. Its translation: CASSQGTSGGVMHNEQFF.

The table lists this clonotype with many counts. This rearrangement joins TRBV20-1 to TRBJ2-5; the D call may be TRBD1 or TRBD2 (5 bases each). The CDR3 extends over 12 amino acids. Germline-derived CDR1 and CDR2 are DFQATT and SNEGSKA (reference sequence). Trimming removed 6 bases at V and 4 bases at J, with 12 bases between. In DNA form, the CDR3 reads TGCAGTGCCGAGGGGCAGGTAGAGACCCAGTACTTC. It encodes CSAEGQVETQYF.

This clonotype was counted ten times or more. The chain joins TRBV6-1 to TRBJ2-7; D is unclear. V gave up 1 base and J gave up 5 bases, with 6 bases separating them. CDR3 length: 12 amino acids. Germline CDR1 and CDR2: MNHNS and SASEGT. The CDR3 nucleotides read TGTGCCAGCAGTGAAGAGGTTAACGAGCAGTACTTC. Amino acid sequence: CASSEEVNEQYF.

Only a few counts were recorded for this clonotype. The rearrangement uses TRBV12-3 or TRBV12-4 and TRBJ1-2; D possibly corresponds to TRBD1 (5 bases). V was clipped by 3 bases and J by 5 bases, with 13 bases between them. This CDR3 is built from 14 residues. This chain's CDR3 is CASSLGGTTYGYTF. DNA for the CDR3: TGTGCCAGCAGTTTGGGGGGTACTACTTATGGCTACACCTTC.

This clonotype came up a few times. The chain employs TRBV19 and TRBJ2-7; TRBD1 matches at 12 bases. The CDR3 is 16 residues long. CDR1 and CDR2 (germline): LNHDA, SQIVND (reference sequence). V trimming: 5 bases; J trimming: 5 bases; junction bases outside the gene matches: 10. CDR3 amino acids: CASSPITGTGGHEQYF. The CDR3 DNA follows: TGTGCCAGTAGTCCGATAACGGGGACAGGGGGCCACGAGCAGTACTTC.

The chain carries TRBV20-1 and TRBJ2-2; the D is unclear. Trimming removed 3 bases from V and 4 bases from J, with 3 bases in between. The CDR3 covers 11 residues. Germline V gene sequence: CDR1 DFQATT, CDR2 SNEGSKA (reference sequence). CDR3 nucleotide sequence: TGCAGTGCTAGCGTCACCGGGGAGCTGTTTTTT. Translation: CSASVTGELFF.

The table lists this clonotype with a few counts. The chain's CDR3 is CASSPSTSGGFSYNEQFF. In nucleotides, the CDR3 is TGTGCCAGCAGCCCCAGCACTAGCGGCGGTTTTTCCTACAATGAGCAGTTCTTC. V is TRBV7-9 and J is TRBJ2-1; 8 bases map to TRBD2. The CDR3 loop spans 18 amino acids. The V gene end was trimmed by 5 bases and the J gene end by 1 base; junction bases not matched to a gene: 13. Germline assignment: CDR1 SEHNR and CDR2 FQNEAQ (reference sequence).

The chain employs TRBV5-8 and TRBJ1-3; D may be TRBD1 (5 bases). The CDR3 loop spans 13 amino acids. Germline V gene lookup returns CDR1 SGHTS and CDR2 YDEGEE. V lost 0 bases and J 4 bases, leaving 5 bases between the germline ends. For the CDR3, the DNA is TGTGCCAGCAGCTTGGGACAGGGAAACACCATATATTTT. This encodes CASSLGQGNTIYF. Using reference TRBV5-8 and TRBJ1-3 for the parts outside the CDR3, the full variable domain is EAGVTQSPTHLIKTRGQQATLRCSPISGHTSVYWYQQALGLGLQFLLWYDEGEERNRGNFPPRFSGRQFPNYSSELNVNALELEDSALYLCASSLGQGNTIYFGEGSWLTVV.

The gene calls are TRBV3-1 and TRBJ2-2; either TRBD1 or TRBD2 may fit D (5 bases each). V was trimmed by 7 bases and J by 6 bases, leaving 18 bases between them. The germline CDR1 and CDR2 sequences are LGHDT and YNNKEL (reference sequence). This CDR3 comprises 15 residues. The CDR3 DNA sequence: TGTGCCAGCACCTTAAGTAGGGGACGTGCCGGGGAGCTGTTTTTT. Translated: CASTLSRGRAGELFF.

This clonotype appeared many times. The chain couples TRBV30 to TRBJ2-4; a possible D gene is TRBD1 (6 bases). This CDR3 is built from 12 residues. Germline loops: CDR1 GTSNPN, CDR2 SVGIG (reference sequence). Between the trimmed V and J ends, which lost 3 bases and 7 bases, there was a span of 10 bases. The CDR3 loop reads CAWSLDRNIQYF. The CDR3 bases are TGTGCCTGGAGCCTAGACAGGAACATTCAGTACTTC. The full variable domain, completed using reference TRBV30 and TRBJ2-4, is SQTIHQWPATLVQPVGSPLSLECTVEGTSNPNLYWYRQAAGRGLQLLFYSVGIGQISSEVPQNLSASRPQDRQFILSSKKLLLSDSGFYLCAWSLDRNIQYFGAGTRLSVL.

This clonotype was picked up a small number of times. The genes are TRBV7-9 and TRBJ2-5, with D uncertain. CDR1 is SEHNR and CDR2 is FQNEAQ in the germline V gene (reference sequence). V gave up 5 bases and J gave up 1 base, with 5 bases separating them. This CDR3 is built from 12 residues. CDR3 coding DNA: TGTGCCAGCAGCGCTAGCCAAGAGACCCAGTACTTC. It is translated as CASSASQETQYF.

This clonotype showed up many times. CDR3 protein: CAISATPGANVLTF. CDR3 DNA: TGTGCCATCAGTGCGACCCCCGGGGCCAACGTCCTGACTTTC. V is TRBV10-3 and J is TRBJ2-6; D uncertain. In germline, CDR1 is ENHRY, CDR2 SYGVKD. This CDR3 comprises 14 residues. The V end was cut by 4 bases, the J end by 4 bases, with 8 bases between.

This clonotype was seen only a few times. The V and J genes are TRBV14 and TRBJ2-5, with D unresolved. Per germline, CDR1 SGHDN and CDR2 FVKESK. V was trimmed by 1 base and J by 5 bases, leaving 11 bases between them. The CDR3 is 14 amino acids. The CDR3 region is CASSQVWNSETQYF. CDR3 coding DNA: TGTGCCAGCAGCCAAGTATGGAACAGCGAGACCCAGTACTTC.

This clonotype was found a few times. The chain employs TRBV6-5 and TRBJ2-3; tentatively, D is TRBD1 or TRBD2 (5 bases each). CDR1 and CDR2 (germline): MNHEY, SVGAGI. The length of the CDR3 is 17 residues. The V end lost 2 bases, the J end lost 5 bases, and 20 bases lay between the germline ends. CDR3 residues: CASSYPQGPEGKDTQYF. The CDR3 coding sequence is TGTGCCAGCAGTTACCCCCAAGGGCCCGAGGGGAAAGATACGCAGTATTTT.

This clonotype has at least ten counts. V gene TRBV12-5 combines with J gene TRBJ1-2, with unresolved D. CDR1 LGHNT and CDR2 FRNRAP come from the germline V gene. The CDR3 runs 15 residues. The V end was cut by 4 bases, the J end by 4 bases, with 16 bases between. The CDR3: CASGSTGRPSYGYTF. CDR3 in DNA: TGTGCTAGTGGTTCCACCGGACGGCCTTCCTATGGCTACACCTTC.

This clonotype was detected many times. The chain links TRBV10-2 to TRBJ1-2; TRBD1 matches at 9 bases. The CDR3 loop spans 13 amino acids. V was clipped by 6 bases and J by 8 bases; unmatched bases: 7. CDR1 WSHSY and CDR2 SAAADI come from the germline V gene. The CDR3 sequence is CASSTDRGYGYTF. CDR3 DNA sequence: TGCGCCAGCAGCACAGACAGGGGGTACGGCTACACCTTC.

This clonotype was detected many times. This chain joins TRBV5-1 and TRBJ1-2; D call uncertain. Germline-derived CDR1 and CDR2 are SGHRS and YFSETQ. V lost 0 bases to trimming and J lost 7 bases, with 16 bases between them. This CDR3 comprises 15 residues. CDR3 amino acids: CASSLARGTEGGYTF. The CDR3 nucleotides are TGCGCCAGCAGCTTGGCCCGGGGAACGGAGGGTGGCTACACCTTC.

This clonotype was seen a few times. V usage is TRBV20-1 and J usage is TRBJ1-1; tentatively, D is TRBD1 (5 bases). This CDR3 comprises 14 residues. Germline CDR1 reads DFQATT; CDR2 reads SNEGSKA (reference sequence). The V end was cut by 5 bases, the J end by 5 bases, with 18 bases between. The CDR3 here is CSAPALQGGTEAFF. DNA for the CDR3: TGCAGTGCTCCTGCGCTTCAGGGAGGGACTGAAGCTTTCTTT.

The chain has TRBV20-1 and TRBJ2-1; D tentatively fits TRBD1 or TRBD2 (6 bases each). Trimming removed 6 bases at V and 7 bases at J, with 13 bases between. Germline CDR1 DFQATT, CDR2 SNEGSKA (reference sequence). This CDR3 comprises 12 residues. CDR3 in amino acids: CSASPGANEQFF. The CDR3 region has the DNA TGCAGTGCCTCACCGGGGGCAAATGAGCAGTTCTTC.

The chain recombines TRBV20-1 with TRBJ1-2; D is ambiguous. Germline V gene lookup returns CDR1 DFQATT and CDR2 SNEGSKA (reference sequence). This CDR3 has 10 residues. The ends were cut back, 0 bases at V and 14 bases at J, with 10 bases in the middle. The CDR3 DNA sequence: TGCAGTGCTAGAGATAAGGGTGTGACCTTC. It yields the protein CSARDKGVTF.

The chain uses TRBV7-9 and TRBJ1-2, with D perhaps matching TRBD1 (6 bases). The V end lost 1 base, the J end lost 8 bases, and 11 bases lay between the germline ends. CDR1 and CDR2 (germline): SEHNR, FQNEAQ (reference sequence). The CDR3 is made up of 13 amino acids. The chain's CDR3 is CASSLGQAGGYTF. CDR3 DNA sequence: TGTGCCAGCAGCTTAGGACAGGCGGGCGGCTACACCTTC. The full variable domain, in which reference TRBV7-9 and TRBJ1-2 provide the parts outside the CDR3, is DTGVSQNPRHKITKRGQNVTFRCDPISEHNRLYWYRQTLGQGPEFLTYFQNEAQLEKSRLLSDRFSAERPKGSFSTLEIQRTEQGDSAMYLCASSLGQAGGYTFGSGTRLTVV.

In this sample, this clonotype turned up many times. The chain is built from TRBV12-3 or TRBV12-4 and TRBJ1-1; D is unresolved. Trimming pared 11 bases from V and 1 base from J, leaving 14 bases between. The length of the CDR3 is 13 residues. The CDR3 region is CAGAKEGNTEAFF. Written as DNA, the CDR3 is TGTGCCGGCGCCAAGGAGGGGAACACTGAAGCTTTCTTT.

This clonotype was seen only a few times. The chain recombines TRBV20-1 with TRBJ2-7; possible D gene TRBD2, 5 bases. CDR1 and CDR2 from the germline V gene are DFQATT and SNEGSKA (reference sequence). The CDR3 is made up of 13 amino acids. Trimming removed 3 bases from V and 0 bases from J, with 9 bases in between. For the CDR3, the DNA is TGCAGTGCTAGGGAGGACCCCTCCTACGAGCAGTACTTC. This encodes CSAREDPSYEQYF.

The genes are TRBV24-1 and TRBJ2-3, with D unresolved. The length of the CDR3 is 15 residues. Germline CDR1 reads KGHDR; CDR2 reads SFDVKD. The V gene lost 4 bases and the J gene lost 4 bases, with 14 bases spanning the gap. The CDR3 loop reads CATSEHRAPPDTQYF. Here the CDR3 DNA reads TGTGCCACCAGTGAGCACAGAGCTCCCCCAGATACGCAGTATTTT.

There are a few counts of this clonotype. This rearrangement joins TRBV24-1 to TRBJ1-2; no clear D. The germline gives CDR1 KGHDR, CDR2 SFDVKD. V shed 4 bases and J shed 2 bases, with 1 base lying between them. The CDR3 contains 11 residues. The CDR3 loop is CATSDNYGYTF. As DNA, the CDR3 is TGTGCCACCAGTGACAACTATGGCTACACCTTC.